The 20 T cell receptor beta chains below were found in one sample sequenced in a study of T cells in Graves' hyperthyroidism and ophthalmopathy. RNA transcripts served as the template for amplifying TCR beta CDR3 regions. The HTBI set primed first-round TCR CDR3 RT-PCR. TCRdb reanalysed the multiplex PCR reads using MiXCR and keeps one entry per CDR3 protein. Of 490,000 or so distinct CDR3 sequences listed, less than 25% were seen once; the top ten hold around 47%. The sample taken for sequencing was blood. These receptors were obtained from a woman in her 70s with Graves' ophthalmopathy.

In its sample, this clonotype was seen many times. The chain couples TRBV28 to TRBJ2-3; a weak D match, TRBD2 (5 bases). The germline V gene has CDR1 MDHEN and CDR2 SYDVKM. The CDR3 totals 15 residues. With 5 bases removed from V and 3 bases from J, the gap between germline ends came to 15 bases. The CDR3 is CASSLPSRLTDTQYF. The DNA of the CDR3 is TGTGCCAGCAGTCTGCCTAGCAGGCTGACAGATACGCAGTATTTT.

The genes are TRBV5-1 and TRBJ2-7; 10 nucleotides agree with TRBD1. After removal of 3 bases from V and 0 bases from J, the junction contained 3 bases not matched to a gene. CDR1 and CDR2 (germline): SGHRS, YFSETQ. The CDR3 contains 15 residues. CDR3 loop: CASSSGQGISYEQYF. The DNA for the CDR3 is TGCGCCAGCAGCTCGGGACAGGGGATCTCCTACGAGCAGTACTTC.

This clonotype was detected only a few times. This chain uses TRBV6-1 with TRBJ2-7; 7 bases align to TRBD1. Germline loops: CDR1 MNHNS, CDR2 SASEGT. Trimming removed 5 bases from V and 3 bases from J; junction bases left unmatched: 13. CDR3 length: 16 amino acids. In DNA, the CDR3 is TGTGCCAGCAGTTTTTACCACGGGACAGCCATCTACGAGCAGTACTTC. Encoded protein: CASSFYHGTAIYEQYF.

The gene calls are TRBV7-2 and TRBJ1-6, with no clear D. Trimming left V 6 bases short and J 8 bases short, with 17 bases between. The germline gives CDR1 SGHTA, CDR2 FQGNSA. CDR3 length: 15 amino acids. The CDR3 DNA sequence: TGTGCCAGCAGTCCAGGAGGATTATGGGATTCACCCCTCCACTTT. Translated, it gives CASSPGGLWDSPLHF.

This clonotype was counted ten times or more. This rearrangement joins TRBV12-3 or TRBV12-4 to TRBJ2-3, with no clear D. The CDR3 consists of 14 residues. Trimming removed 5 bases at V and 2 bases at J, with 11 bases between. CDR3 sequence reads: CASSPPRNTDTQYF. As DNA, the CDR3 is TGTGCCAGCAGTCCCCCGCGGAACACAGATACGCAGTATTTT.

This clonotype has a handful of counts. The chain joins TRBV5-4 to TRBJ2-1; 11 bases line up with TRBD1. V shed 3 bases and J 13 bases; nucleotides not matched to a gene: 3. There are 12 residues in the CDR3. Germline V gene data show CDR1 as SGHNT and CDR2 as YYREEE (reference sequence). This CDR3 reads CASSWDRGVQFF. The CDR3 region has the DNA TGTGCCAGCAGCTGGGACAGGGGGGTTCAGTTCTTC.

The chain is built from TRBV20-1 and TRBJ2-2; TRBD2 matches at 12 bases. V gave up 6 bases and J gave up 6 bases; unmatched junction bases: 11. The CDR3 is 16 amino acids. From germline, CDR1 is DFQATT and CDR2 SNEGSKA (reference sequence). The DNA of the CDR3 is TGCAGTGCCCAGAGGCTAGCGGGGGGGTTCTCCGGGGAGCTGTTTTTT. Translation gives CSAQRLAGGFSGELFF.

This clonotype was observed a single time. This chain connects TRBV9 to TRBJ2-1, with D uncertain. Germline V gene data show CDR1 as SGDLS and CDR2 as YYNGEE. V was pared by 6 bases and J by 0 bases, with 13 bases between. This CDR3 has 15 amino acids. The CDR3 loop reads CASTLGQSSYNEQFF. The CDR3 nucleotides read TGTGCCAGCACCCTAGGCCAGAGCTCCTACAATGAGCAGTTCTTC.

J is TRBJ2-1 and V is TRBV20-1, with TRBD2 matching 7 bases. Germline CDR1 DFQATT, CDR2 SNEGSKA (reference sequence). CDR3 length: 14 residues. After removal of 3 bases from V and 4 bases from J, the junction contained 6 bases not matched to a gene. CDR3 DNA: TGCAGTGCTAGCCCTAGCGGAATTTACAATGAGCAGTTCTTC. Encoded protein: CSASPSGIYNEQFF.

This chain links TRBV7-9 with TRBJ2-3; D is perhaps TRBD2 (5 bases). Germline assignment: CDR1 SEHNR and CDR2 FQNEAQ (reference sequence). The CDR3 sequence is 17 residues long. Trimming took 5 bases from V and 2 from J, leaving 20 bases between them. The CDR3 nucleotides are TGTGCCAGCAGCCGAAACTTAGGGAGTATCTACACAGATACGCAGTATTTT. Translation gives CASSRNLGSIYTDTQYF.

This sequence joins TRBV6-1 and TRBJ2-5; no clear D gene. Trimming shortened V by 10 bases and J by 4 bases, and 16 bases separated the two germline ends. Germline-derived CDR1 and CDR2 are MNHNS and SASEGT. The CDR3 sequence is 13 residues long. The CDR3 is CATCVGWRETQYF. DNA for the CDR3: TGTGCCACTTGTGTCGGGTGGCGAGAGACCCAGTACTTC.

This clonotype was counted only a few times. The chain is built from TRBV6-2 or TRBV6-3 and TRBJ2-7, with D tentatively TRBD1 or TRBD2 (5 bases each). The V end was cut by 1 base, the J end by 3 bases, with 10 bases between. The CDR3 runs 14 residues. Germline CDR1 and CDR2: MNHEY and SVGEGT. This CDR3 reads CASSYFGTIYEQYF. The CDR3 nucleotides are TGTGCCAGCAGTTACTTCGGGACCATCTACGAGCAGTACTTC.

This clonotype was picked up a small number of times. V is TRBV19 and J is TRBJ1-5; 7 bases agree with TRBD1. The CDR3 extends over 15 amino acids. From germline, CDR1 is LNHDA and CDR2 SQIVND (reference sequence). Trimming at V came to 9 bases and at J to 1 base, leaving 9 bases not matched to a gene. CDR3 nucleotides: TGTGCCAGCAGCCGGACAGGCGGGAGCAATCAGCCCCAGCATTTT. Translating gives CASSRTGGSNQPQHF.

The sample holds many counts of this clonotype. The rearrangement joins TRBV27 to TRBJ2-7; TRBD1 is a possible D gene (6 bases). The CDR3 contains 13 residues. Germline CDR1 is MNHEY and CDR2 is SMNVEV (reference sequence). Trimming removed 2 bases at V and 6 bases at J, with 11 bases between. Here the CDR3 reads CASSLPGQGEQYF. CDR3 nucleotide sequence: TGTGCCAGCAGTTTACCGGGACAAGGCGAGCAGTACTTC.

This clonotype was picked up many times. The V and J genes are TRBV12-3 or TRBV12-4 and TRBJ1-2; no definite D call. The CDR3 extends over 13 amino acids. V dropped 3 bases and J dropped 5 bases, with 10 bases sitting between them. The CDR3 bases are TGTGCCAGCAGTTTCTCGGGAGGTTATGGCTACACCTTC. It codes for CASSFSGGYGYTF.

This clonotype was counted only a few times. This chain uses TRBV3-1 with TRBJ2-1; D not resolved. The CDR3 extends over 13 amino acids. V lost 1 base, J lost 12 bases, and 13 bases lay in between. Germline V lookup: CDR1 LGHDT, CDR2 YNNKEL (reference sequence). The CDR3 sequence: CASSQGRLMPQFF. DNA of the CDR3: TGTGCCAGCAGCCAAGGGAGACTGATGCCGCAGTTCTTC.

V gene TRBV5-1 combines with J gene TRBJ2-1; 10 nucleotides match TRBD2. The DNA end lines up better with TRBJ2-7; the J call may be wrong. There are 14 residues in the CDR3. CDR1 and CDR2 from the germline V gene are SGHRS and YFSETQ. CDR3: CASSWTSGDNEQYF. The DNA of the CDR3 is TGCGCCAGCAGCTGGACTAGCGGAGACAATGAGCAGTACTTC.

Points on this clonotype: This could be a read error, since a much larger clone is one nucleotide away. The CDR3 region has the DNA TGTGCCAGCAGCCCCGGGACAGGGGGCACAAACATTCAGTACTTC. Its translation is CASSPGTGGTNIQYF. The chain links TRBV7-2 to TRBJ2-4; 12 nucleotides match TRBD1. The CDR3 extends over 15 amino acids. Germline V gene sequence: CDR1 SGHTA, CDR2 FQGNSA. V shed 5 bases and J 6 bases; nucleotides not matched to a gene: 5.

Turning to this clonotype: One end of the junction varies from germline; a read error may be responsible. The V gene is TRBV9, the J gene TRBJ2-3; TRBD2 aligns across 8 bases. CDR3 length: 15 residues. CDR1 and CDR2 (germline): SGDLS, YYNGEE. CDR3 DNA: TGTGCCAGCAGCAAAACTAGCGGCGGCACAAATACGCAGTATTTT. This codes for CASSKTSGGTNTQYF.

V and J are TRBV19 and TRBJ1-6, with 8 bases identical to TRBD1. J lost 8 bases, V lost 8 bases, and 5 bases had no gene match. CDR3 length: 13 amino acids. CDR1 is LNHDA, CDR2 SQIVND, per germline (reference sequence). CDR3 in DNA: TGTGCCAGTCGGGGACAGGATTATTCACCCCTCCACTTT. It specifies CASRGQDYSPLHF.